This T cell receptor beta chain emerged from a study of identical twins. Study-level results: Weaker excess twin sharing was observed in beta out-of-frame sequences. A lower insertion count was a feature of abundant cord blood beta clonotypes, with no such feature in memory repertoires. Part of the zero-insertion signal could reflect confounding by invariant MAIT and iNKT cells.

A remark on this clonotype: The antigen is undetermined. A read error may produce the germline difference seen at one junction end.

CDR3 length equals 13 residues. Germline V gene data show CDR1 as SGHTA and CDR2 as FQGNSA. Each CDR3 protein gets one entry after TCRdb re-called the 5' RACE reads with MiXCR. The data show 200,000 to 250,000 distinct CDR3 sequences, 6.5% seen once. A further study also used this sample, focusing on T cells expressing NK-cell markers.

This chain uses TRBV7-2 with TRBJ2-1; weak D call: TRBD2 (5 bases). The specimen was CD8+ T cells sorted from blood. This clonotype was sampled from a woman aged 18-29 years in good health. CDR3 sequence reads: CASSSGRYNEHFF. CDR3 sequence (DNA): TGTGCCAGCAGCTCGGGAAGATACAATGAGCACTTCTTC.